The 14 T cell receptor beta chains below all came from one sample that was sequenced in a study of cytomegalovirus exposure and HLA in healthy donors. PCR involved 60 Vbeta and 13 Jbeta primers. TCRdb keeps only in-frame clones here, not all; method: immunoSEQ multiplex PCR. Here the sample spans around 150,000 clones, about 80% being singletons. Material for sequencing was PBMCs. Receptors originate from a man aged 25-40 years in good health and CMV-seronegative.

The chain is built from TRBV28 and TRBJ2-5, with 8 nucleotides matching TRBD2. Germline CDR1 is MDHEN and CDR2 is SYDVKM. This CDR3 comprises 14 residues. The V gene end was trimmed by 4 bases and the J gene end by 5 bases; junction bases not matched to a gene: 6. Written as DNA, the CDR3 is TGTGCCAGCAGTTCTCGGACTAGCCCCGAGACCCAGTACTTC. Amino acids: CASSSRTSPETQYF.

This clone was counted a single time. Additional DNA sequences in this sample encode the identical CDR3. The rearrangement uses TRBV19 and TRBJ2-1; 12 positions agree with TRBD2. The J segment lost 6 bases and the V segment lost 4 bases, leaving 1 base of the junction unmatched. The CDR3 extends over 14 amino acids. Germline V gene sequence: CDR1 LNHDA, CDR2 SQIVND (reference sequence). The CDR3: CASSTSGRGNEQFF. In DNA, the CDR3 is TGTGCCAGTAGTACTAGCGGGAGGGGCAATGAGCAGTTCTTC. The full variable domain, rest sourced from reference TRBV19 and TRBJ2-1, is DGGITQSPKYLFRKEGQNVTLSCEQNLNHDAMYWYRQDPGQGLRLIYYSQIVNDFQKGDIAEGYSVSREKKESFPLTVTSAQKNPTAFYLCASSTSGRGNEQFFGPGTRLTVL.

The CDR3 is CASSEWAGTESSYEQYF. The DNA for the CDR3 is TGTGCCAGCAGTGAGTGGGCGGGGACAGAGAGCTCCTACGAGCAGTACTTC. The V call is TRBV25-1, the J call TRBJ2-7; D is perhaps TRBD1 (7 bases). Germline CDR1 reads MGHDK; CDR2 reads SYGVNS. The CDR3 is 17 residues long. Trimming removed 3 bases at V and 0 bases at J, with 18 bases between.

The V call is TRBV7-9, the J call TRBJ2-6; D call uncertain. V was shortened by 3 bases and J by 2 bases, with 8 bases between the two germline ends. The length of the CDR3 is 15 residues. Germline CDR1 SEHNR, CDR2 FQNEAQ (reference sequence). The CDR3 nucleotides are TGTGCCAGCAGCTTTTATAGCCCTGGGGCCAACGTCCTGACTTTC. Encoded protein: CASSFYSPGANVLTF.

This clone was counted only a few times. The rearrangement joins TRBV6-5 to TRBJ2-7; tentatively, D is TRBD1 (6 bases). The germline V gene encodes CDR1 MNHEY and CDR2 SVGAGI. With 0 bases removed from V and 2 bases from J, the gap between germline ends came to 14 bases. CDR3 length equals 16 residues. The CDR3 coding sequence is TGTGCCAGCAGTTACTCGTCAGGACAGACCACCTACGAGCAGTACTTC. Its translation: CASSYSSGQTTYEQYF.

The rearrangement links TRBV5-8 to TRBJ2-7; 9 bases map to TRBD1. V trimming: 3 bases; J trimming: 2 bases; junction bases outside the gene matches: 3. This CDR3 spans 14 amino acids. Germline V gives CDR1 SGHTS, CDR2 YDEGEE. The CDR3, as DNA: TGTGCCAGCAGCTGGGGGGACAGGGCCTACGAGCAGTACTTC. Encoded protein: CASSWGDRAYEQYF.

This chain links TRBV6-1 with TRBJ2-2, with D maybe TRBD1 (5 bases). The CDR3 length is 13 residues. The V end was cut by 6 bases, the J end by 6 bases, with 11 bases between. Germline CDR1 MNHNS, CDR2 SASEGT. The CDR3 spells CASRGPLAGELFF. CDR3 nucleotides: TGTGCCAGCAGGGGGCCGTTGGCCGGGGAGCTGTTTTTT.

This sequence joins TRBV5-5 and TRBJ2-7; D remains unclear. V lost 4 bases and J lost 0, with 11 bases in between. The CDR3 extends over 14 amino acids. Per germline, CDR1 SGHKS and CDR2 YYEKEE (reference sequence). The CDR3: CASSLSDLSYEQYF. CDR3 nucleotide sequence: TGTGCCAGCAGCCTCAGCGACCTCTCCTACGAGCAGTACTTC.

The rearrangement links TRBV6-5 to TRBJ1-1; D is possibly TRBD1 (5 bases). The V gene lost 6 bases and the J gene lost 6 bases, with 20 bases spanning the gap. The CDR3 contains 15 residues. Germline CDR1 is MNHEY and CDR2 is SVGAGI. The CDR3 coding sequence is TGTGCCAGCAGAGACGGCGGAGGGGCGCAGGCTGAAGCTTTCTTT. Protein product: CASRDGGGAQAEAFF.

This clone was seen a few times. The V gene is TRBV6-6, the J gene TRBJ1-3, with TRBD1 identical over 8 bases. Trimming at V came to 6 bases and at J to 8 bases, leaving 9 bases not matched to a gene. The CDR3 is made up of 14 amino acids. Germline CDR1 and CDR2: MNHNY and SVGAGI (reference sequence). The CDR3 is CASRITGTGDTIYF. CDR3 DNA sequence: TGTGCCAGCAGGATCACCGGGACAGGCGACACCATATATTTT.

The V and J genes are TRBV14 and TRBJ1-1; D is uncertain. The V and J ends lost 0 bases and 11 bases respectively, with 13 bases between them. This CDR3 region has 13 residues. Germline CDR1 and CDR2: SGHDN and FVKESK. Here the CDR3 reads CASSQDHKGGAFF. The DNA of the CDR3 is TGTGCCAGCAGCCAAGATCACAAGGGAGGGGCTTTCTTT.

This rearrangement joins TRBV11-2 to TRBJ2-3; D may be TRBD2 (5 bases). The length of the CDR3 is 14 residues. V was trimmed by 3 bases and J by 3 bases, leaving 10 bases between them. Per germline, CDR1 SGHAT and CDR2 FQNNGV. The CDR3 sequence is CASSFTGTTDTQYF. The CDR3 DNA reads TGTGCCAGCAGCTTCACGGGAACTACAGATACGCAGTATTTT.

J is TRBJ2-3 and V is TRBV9, with 9 bases lining up with TRBD2. V shed 0 bases and J 1 base; nucleotides not matched to a gene: 3. CDR3 length: 16 amino acids. CDR1 and CDR2 (germline): SGDLS, YYNGEE. The CDR3 is CASSVGVAGGTDTQYF. CDR3 sequence (DNA): TGTGCCAGCAGCGTAGGAGTAGCGGGAGGCACAGATACGCAGTATTTT.

The CDR3 bases are TGTGCCAGCAGCCCACAAGGGGGGGACCTCAGCGTCCCTGAGCAGTTCTTC. Amino acids: CASSPQGGDLSVPEQFF. The V call is TRBV11-3, the J call TRBJ2-1, with D perhaps TRBD2 (7 bases). Germline V lookup: CDR1 SGHNT, CDR2 YENEEA. The CDR3 length is 17 residues. V was trimmed by 5 bases and J by 9 bases, leaving 26 bases between them.